This T cell receptor (beta chain) was retrieved from a study of cytomegalovirus exposure and HLA in healthy donors. Regarding the study as a whole: Later on, an analysis tied roughly 17,000 TCR beta sequences to HLA alleles at 0.05 false discovery rate. Immune exposure data for these donors was limited to CMV serostatus. A later analysis linked a missense DCLRE1C variant to TCR beta V- and J-gene trimming.

Comments on this clone: The antigen remains undetermined.

The PCR ran on 60 Vbeta and 13 Jbeta primers. Here immunoSEQ multiplex PCR was the method, and the copy in TCRdb shows in-frame clones only, minus some. The sample records some 120,000 clones, 85% being singletons. Sequenced material: PBMCs. The origin of this receptor is a woman between 25 and 40 years old in good health and CMV-seropositive.

The CDR3 here is CASSLNSADTIYF. DNA of the CDR3: TGTGCCAGCAGCTTAAATTCGGCGGACACCATATATTTT. This chain links TRBV7-2 with TRBJ1-3; unclear D gene. Germline V gene sequence: CDR1 SGHTA, CDR2 FQGNSA. Trimming pared 2 bases from V and 8 bases from J, leaving 10 bases between. The CDR3 sequence is 13 residues long.